Ten or more counts support the clone carrying this T cell receptor (beta chain). Its matching antigen is unknown. The CDR3 runs to 14 residues. The V end lost 5 bases, the J end lost 3 bases, and 14 bases lay between the germline ends. The germline CDR1 and CDR2 sequences are SEHNR and FQNEAQ (reference sequence). The source of the sample is a study of T cell repertoires in cytomegalovirus infection. Whole-study results and caveats: CMV carriers with the relevant HLA were identified by cumulative public TCR beta family frequency.

TCRdb reprocessed the reads via MiXCR and lists one record per CDR3 protein. The sample has under 350,000 distinct CDR3 sequences, 8% to 10% seen once; the top ten hold around 2.4%. The clonotype comes from a human donor in good health (CMV status not recorded). Some clones in this sample may be carry-over from other donors' samples. The sequencing sample was made of PBMCs. The chain couples TRBV7-9 to TRBJ2-7, with D possibly TRBD1 on 5 matching bases. The CDR3 DNA follows: TGTGCCAGCAGCAAGACAGTTTTCAGCTACGAGCAGTACTTC. It codes for CASSKTVFSYEQYF.